This T cell receptor (beta chain) was sequenced for a study of blood T cells in healthy people across ages. CDR1 and CDR2 (germline): SGHRS, YFSETQ. This CDR3 spans 15 amino acids. Trimming at V came to 4 bases and at J to 9 bases, leaving 13 bases not matched to a gene. Whenever a sample was processed, at least 7 million PBMCs were isolated. Through a sample-barcoded 5' primer and a J-beta primer mix, a second PCR was run for roughly 6 to 12 cycles. MiXCR, run by TCRdb on the 5' RACE reads, gives a single entry per CDR3 protein. The data contain just under 550,000 distinct CDR3 sequences, about 25% of them singletons. Study-wide points: Possibly, changes in expanded clonotypes were confounded because donor CMV status was unknown.

Note on this clonotype: Its antigen is unknown.

Another study also made use of these data, one on T cells of mothers and their children.

Input material: blood. The source of this sequence is a boy aged 5-17 years in good health. The rearrangement joins TRBV5-1 to TRBJ2-7; 10 bases line up with TRBD2. This CDR3 is CASSGDFSGRFVQYF. CDR3 DNA: TGCGCCAGCAGCGGTGACTTTAGCGGGAGGTTCGTGCAGTACTTC.